The rows below give T cell receptor beta chains drawn from one sample of a study of T-cell reconstitution after alpha-beta-depleted transplantation in children. Each CDR3 protein gets one entry after TCRdb re-called the PCR reads with MiXCR. This sample has about 200,000 distinct CDR3 sequences, with approximately 6.9% found just once. The source was PBMCs, collected before TCRalphabeta/CD19-depleted stem cell transplant. Receptor source: a boy between 2 and 10 years old with acute lymphoblastic leukemia, due to receive a stem cell transplant. CDR3s include the opening cysteine and the closing phenylalanine or tryptophan. The D gene is left open where the match is weak. For some rows the clone size is stated as once, few or many, or as a class when expanded; others skip it.

cdr3_aa: CASSSGNGQNSPLHF
cdr3_nt: TGTGCCAGCAGCTCCGGTAACGGGCAAAATTCACCCCTCCACTTT
j_call: TRBJ1-6
clone_size: few
d_call: NA
v_call: TRBV7-8

cdr3_aa: CASSLGVKFGF
cdr3_nt: TGTGCCAGCAGTTTAGGGGTCAAGTTTGGTTTT
j_call: TRBJ2-3
clone_size: many
d_call: NA
v_call: TRBV28

cdr3_aa: CASSYRKVCNQPQHF
cdr3_nt: TGTGCCAGCAGTTACAGGAAGGTTTGCAATCAGCCCCAGCATTTT
j_call: TRBJ1-5
clone_size: NA
d_call: NA
v_call: TRBV6-5

cdr3_aa: CATSRAGTLMYEQYF
cdr3_nt: TGTGCCACCAGCAGAGCCGGGACGTTAATGTACGAGCAGTACTTC
j_call: TRBJ2-7
clone_size: many
d_call: NA
v_call: TRBV15

cdr3_aa: CASSLGAITDTQYF
cdr3_nt: TGTGCCAGCAGCTTAGGGGCAATCACAGATACGCAGTATTTT
j_call: TRBJ2-3
clone_size: NA
d_call: NA
v_call: TRBV7-2

cdr3_aa: CSVGQRGAQETQYF
cdr3_nt: TGCAGCGTTGGACAGCGGGGGGCCCAAGAGACCCAGTACTTC
j_call: TRBJ2-5
clone_size: many
d_call: TRBD2
v_call: TRBV29-1

cdr3_aa: CRGTSGNEQFF
cdr3_nt: TGCAGAGGGACTAGCGGCAATGAGCAGTTCTTC
j_call: TRBJ2-1
clone_size: many
d_call: TRBD2
v_call: TRBV20-1

cdr3_aa: CASSLPGVEQYF
cdr3_nt: TGTGCCAGCAGCCTACCCGGGGTCGAGCAGTACTTC
j_call: TRBJ2-7
clone_size: few
d_call: NA
v_call: TRBV12-3/TRBV12-4

cdr3_aa: CASSLAGSLGDTQYF
cdr3_nt: TGTGCCAGCAGTTTAGCGGGGTCGTTGGGAGATACGCAGTATTTT
j_call: TRBJ2-3
clone_size: few
d_call: TRBD2
v_call: TRBV6-5

cdr3_aa: CASSLGAKTYEQYF
cdr3_nt: TGTGCCAGCAGCTTGGGGGCCAAGACCTACGAGCAGTACTTC
j_call: TRBJ2-7
clone_size: NA
d_call: NA
v_call: TRBV21-1

cdr3_aa: CASSPVSYEQYF
cdr3_nt: TGTGCTAGCTCCCCGGTGTCCTACGAGCAGTACTTC
j_call: TRBJ2-7
clone_size: few
d_call: NA
v_call: TRBV6-6

cdr3_aa: CAWIRGYNEQFF
cdr3_nt: TGTGCCTGGATTAGAGGTTACAATGAGCAGTTCTTC
j_call: TRBJ2-1
clone_size: many
d_call: NA
v_call: TRBV30

cdr3_aa: CASSRERRDYEQYF
cdr3_nt: TGTGCCAGCAGTCGGGAGCGGAGGGACTACGAGCAGTACTTC
j_call: TRBJ2-7
clone_size: NA
d_call: NA
v_call: TRBV6-1

cdr3_aa: CASSLEGTGPYEQYF
cdr3_nt: TGTGCCAGCAGCTTAGAAGGGACAGGGCCCTACGAGCAGTACTTT
j_call: TRBJ2-7
clone_size: NA
d_call: TRBD1
v_call: TRBV7-2

cdr3_aa: CSVSIAGVGYEQYF
cdr3_nt: TGCAGCGTTTCGATAGCGGGAGTGGGCTACGAGCAGTACTTC
j_call: TRBJ2-7
clone_size: many
d_call: TRBD2
v_call: TRBV29-1

cdr3_aa: CASSRLGQEGDTQYF
cdr3_nt: TGCGCCAGCAGCCGTTTGGGGCAGGAGGGAGATACGCAGTATTTT
j_call: TRBJ2-3
clone_size: many
d_call: NA
v_call: TRBV5-1

cdr3_aa: CASKESQGWDTEAFF
cdr3_nt: TGCGCCAGCAAGGAATCCCAGGGGTGGGACACTGAAGCTTTCTTT
j_call: TRBJ1-1
clone_size: NA
d_call: NA
v_call: TRBV10-2

cdr3_aa: CSARPLDLLNPDSYEQYF
cdr3_nt: TGCAGTGCTAGACCCTTGGACCTGCTGAATCCCGATTCCTACGAGCAGTACTTC
j_call: TRBJ2-7
clone_size: many
d_call: NA
v_call: TRBV20-1

cdr3_aa: CSVEAGADSTDTQYF
cdr3_nt: TGCAGCGTTGAGGCAGGTGCGGATAGCACAGATACGCAGTATTTT
j_call: TRBJ2-3
clone_size: many
d_call: NA
v_call: TRBV29-1

cdr3_aa: CASMGGAGRLGEQFF
cdr3_nt: TGTGCCAGCATGGGGGGTGCGGGGAGGTTGGGTGAGCAGTTCTTC
j_call: TRBJ2-1
clone_size: many
d_call: NA
v_call: TRBV28

cdr3_aa: CASSVGLAGTYEQYF
cdr3_nt: TGTGCCAGCAGCGTAGGGCTAGCGGGAACCTACGAGCAGTACTTC
j_call: TRBJ2-7
clone_size: many
d_call: TRBD2
v_call: TRBV9

cdr3_aa: CASSFSRGNTGELFF
cdr3_nt: TGTGCCAGCAGCTTCTCCCGGGGAAACACCGGGGAGCTGTTTTTT
j_call: TRBJ2-2
clone_size: many
d_call: NA
v_call: TRBV7-9

cdr3_aa: CASSGIPGETQYF
cdr3_nt: TGTGCCAGCAGCGGTATCCCGGGGGAGACCCAGTACTTC
j_call: TRBJ2-5
clone_size: many
d_call: NA
v_call: TRBV9

cdr3_aa: CASSTLEGNTEAFF
cdr3_nt: TGTGCCAGCAGTACACTAGAAGGGAACACTGAAGCTTTCTTT
j_call: TRBJ1-1
clone_size: NA
d_call: NA
v_call: TRBV6-2/TRBV6-3

cdr3_aa: CASSPDSGVEAFF
cdr3_nt: TGTGCCAGCAGCCCTGACTCAGGAGTAGAAGCTTTCTTT
j_call: TRBJ1-1
clone_size: many
d_call: NA
v_call: TRBV11-2

cdr3_aa: CASTPGLNEQFF
cdr3_nt: TGTGCCAGCACCCCAGGACTCAATGAGCAGTTCTTC
j_call: TRBJ2-1
clone_size: NA
d_call: NA
v_call: TRBV12-3/TRBV12-4

cdr3_aa: CASSLWTGGETQYF
cdr3_nt: TGTGCCAGCAGTTTATGGACAGGGGGAGAGACCCAGTACTTC
j_call: TRBJ2-5
clone_size: few
d_call: TRBD1
v_call: TRBV28

cdr3_aa: CASSLSSDLRQFF
cdr3_nt: TGTGCCAGCAGTTTATCGAGTGACCTACGTCAGTTCTTC
j_call: TRBJ2-1
clone_size: NA
d_call: NA
v_call: TRBV27

cdr3_aa: CSARDSEWAGEEKNIQYF
cdr3_nt: TGCAGTGCTAGAGATTCCGAGTGGGCGGGGGAAGAGAAAAACATTCAGTACTTC
j_call: TRBJ2-4
clone_size: many
d_call: TRBD2
v_call: TRBV20-1

cdr3_aa: CAISGGLAAKANTGELFF
cdr3_nt: TGTGCCATCAGTGGCGGACTAGCCGCTAAGGCGAACACCGGGGAGCTGTTTTTT
j_call: TRBJ2-2
clone_size: many
d_call: TRBD2
v_call: TRBV10-3

cdr3_aa: CASSLGPGTSENEQFF
cdr3_nt: TGTGCCAGCAGTTTAGGTCCAGGGACTAGTGAAAATGAGCAGTTCTTC
j_call: TRBJ2-1
clone_size: NA
d_call: TRBD2
v_call: TRBV12-3/TRBV12-4

cdr3_aa: CASTRGGELFF
cdr3_nt: TGTGCCAGCACCCGGGGCGGGGAGCTGTTTTTT
j_call: TRBJ2-2
clone_size: many
d_call: NA
v_call: TRBV12-3/TRBV12-4

cdr3_aa: CASSPPGTDLFHEQYF
cdr3_nt: TGTGCCAGCTCACCACCAGGTACCGATTTGTTCCACGAGCAGTACTTC
j_call: TRBJ2-7
clone_size: many
d_call: NA
v_call: TRBV18

cdr3_aa: CATSRAGTGLGRELFF
cdr3_nt: TGTGCCACCAGCCGGGCTGGGACAGGGTTGGGCCGGGAGCTGTTTTTT
j_call: TRBJ2-2
clone_size: few
d_call: TRBD1
v_call: TRBV15

cdr3_aa: CASSEPGDHEQFF
cdr3_nt: TGTGCCAGCAGTGAGCCAGGGGATCATGAGCAGTTCTTC
j_call: TRBJ2-1
clone_size: many
d_call: NA
v_call: TRBV6-1

cdr3_aa: CASSYRRDRGFNEQFF
cdr3_nt: TGTGCCAGCAGTTACAGGCGGGACAGGGGGTTCAATGAGCAGTTCTTC
j_call: TRBJ2-1
clone_size: NA
d_call: TRBD1
v_call: TRBV6-5

cdr3_aa: CASSPMGGTYEQYF
cdr3_nt: TGTGCCAGCTCACCAATGGGGGGGACGTACGAGCAGTACTTC
j_call: TRBJ2-7
clone_size: many
d_call: TRBD2
v_call: TRBV18

cdr3_aa: CSAPIMRGDSPLHF
cdr3_nt: TGCAGTGCTCCGATCATGCGGGGAGATTCACCCCTCCACTTT
j_call: TRBJ1-6
clone_size: many
d_call: NA
v_call: TRBV20-1

cdr3_aa: CASSPNRGGGNEQFF
cdr3_nt: TGTGCCAGCAGCCCTAATCGGGGGGGAGGGAATGAGCAGTTCTTC
j_call: TRBJ2-1
clone_size: many
d_call: TRBD2
v_call: TRBV3-1

cdr3_aa: CASSDQGAYEKLFF
cdr3_nt: TGCGCCAGCAGTGATCAGGGGGCGTATGAAAAACTGTTTTTT
j_call: TRBJ1-4
clone_size: few
d_call: TRBD1
v_call: TRBV5-1

cdr3_aa: CASSLGINPYTDTQYF
cdr3_nt: TGTGCCAGCAGCTTAGGAATCAACCCCTACACAGATACGCAGTATTTT
j_call: TRBJ2-3
clone_size: NA
d_call: NA
v_call: TRBV7-2

cdr3_aa: CASSPRLAGDQETQYF
cdr3_nt: TGTGCCAGCAGCCCCAGACTAGCGGGGGATCAAGAGACCCAGTACTTC
j_call: TRBJ2-5
clone_size: NA
d_call: TRBD2
v_call: TRBV7-9

cdr3_aa: CASSLGEPTEAFF
cdr3_nt: TGTGCCAGCAGCTTAGGGGAACCAACTGAAGCTTTCTTT
j_call: TRBJ1-1
clone_size: NA
d_call: NA
v_call: TRBV7-2

cdr3_aa: CASGSGINEKLFF
cdr3_nt: TGTGCCAGTGGGTCTGGTATTAATGAAAAACTGTTTTTT
j_call: TRBJ1-4
clone_size: many
d_call: NA
v_call: TRBV6-1